Detailed here is one T cell receptor beta chain. Its antigen is unknown. This entry comes from a study of T cells in tuberculosis. Study background: This South African cohort compared adolescents with or without latent tuberculosis against adults with active tuberculosis.

The time point denotes: new active TB diagnosis, blood taken before or within 7 days of starting treatment. Confirmation came from sputum smear and/or culture positivity for M. tuberculosis. General study points: A GMM-specific repertoire classifier reached roughly 87% accuracy, AUROC 0.7 to 0.9.

The germline gives CDR1 SGHTA, CDR2 FQGNSA. Deletions cut 5 bases from V and 4 bases from J, with 14 bases between. There are 15 residues in the CDR3. Some clones are missing from TCRdb's copy, which holds only in-frame ones; the method was immunoSEQ multiplex PCR. The sample comprises about 30,000 clones, approximately 90% of which are singletons, and nearly 2.5% rests with the top ten. Source: PBMCs, taken at tuberculosis diagnosis. The chain combines TRBV7-2 with TRBJ1-4; D not resolved. The receptor comes from an adult with tuberculosis. The chain's CDR3 is CASSRARVFNEKLFF. The CDR3 bases are TGTGCCAGCAGCCGAGCCCGGGTCTTTAATGAAAAACTGTTTTTT.